These 17 T cell receptor beta chains came from one sample sequenced in a study of graft-versus-host responses after intestinal transplantation (dated by TCRdb to about 2021). To prepare the library, the immunoSEQ multiplex PCR assay was applied. Here the immuneACCESS table is served through TCRdb, limited to in-frame sequences with V and J called. Missing clones are a known gap in these copies; in checked studies unresolved V genes cover under half, and the rest lacks a known reason. The sample data list approximately 58,000 clones, and around 90% of these were observed just once. The top ten constitute 2.5% to 3% of the sample. The input for sequencing was PBMCs, taken 118 to 130 days after intestinal transplantation. These receptor sequences come from a human patient who received an intestinal transplant, so some T cells may come from the graft donor.

This chain uses TRBV18 with TRBJ2-2, with 7 bases that match TRBD1. This CDR3 region has 14 residues. Germline loops: CDR1 KGHSH, CDR2 LQKENI. With V trimmed by 7 bases and J by 2 bases, 4 bases remained unmatched. The chain's CDR3 is CASWTGANTGELFF. The CDR3 region has the DNA TGTGCCAGCTGGACAGGTGCTAACACCGGGGAGCTGTTTTTT.

The CDR3 nucleotides read TGTGCCAGCAGTTTTGCGGAATCCTACGAGCAGTACTTC. Translation: CASSFAESYEQYF. The J gene is TRBJ2-7, the V gene TRBV27, with D hard to call. Trimming removed 3 bases at V and 1 base at J, with 7 bases between. This CDR3 is built from 13 residues. From germline, CDR1 is MNHEY and CDR2 SMNVEV (reference sequence).

The gene calls are TRBV5-1 and TRBJ1-2; 7 bases align to TRBD1. The CDR3 is made up of 15 amino acids. Germline-derived CDR1 and CDR2 are SGHRS and YFSETQ. Trimming cost V 5 bases and J 2 bases; bases outside gene matches: 9. The CDR3 is CASRWDPTGNYGYTF. The CDR3 nucleotides are TGCGCCAGCAGATGGGATCCGACAGGGAACTATGGCTACACCTTC.

V is TRBV16 and J is TRBJ2-5; the D gene is possibly TRBD2 (6 bases). TRBJ2-7 explains the end of the DNA better; the J call may be wrong. The CDR3 runs 12 residues. Germline CDR1 KGHSY, CDR2 FQNENV. CDR3 loop: CASSQGTYEQYF. The CDR3 coding sequence is TGTGCCAGCAGCCAAGGGACTTACGAGCAGTACTTC.

The chain carries TRBV7-9 and TRBJ2-7; 8 bases are shared with TRBD1. Germline values: CDR1 SEHNR, CDR2 FQNEAQ (reference sequence). CDR3 length: 16 residues. Unmatched junction bases numbered 10, after V lost 1 base and J lost 5 bases. The CDR3 loop is CASSLVSGGRFNEQYF. CDR3 sequence (DNA): TGTGCCAGCAGCTTAGTGTCAGGGGGCAGGTTCAACGAGCAGTACTTC. Looking up the rest from reference TRBV7-9 and TRBJ2-7 gives the full variable domain: DTGVSQNPRHKITKRGQNVTFRCDPISEHNRLYWYRQTLGQGPEFLTYFQNEAQLEKSRLLSDRFSAERPKGSFSTLEIQRTEQGDSAMYLCASSLVSGGRFNEQYFGPGTRLTVT.

This clone was detected once. V is TRBV6-1 and J is TRBJ2-5; no reliable D call. Trimming shortened V by 5 bases and J by 4 bases, and 17 bases separated the two germline ends. Germline CDR1 reads MNHNS; CDR2 reads SASEGT. The CDR3 totals 15 residues. The CDR3 region has the DNA TGTGCCAGCAGTCCTGAACTGATAGCTCGAGAGACCCAGTACTTC. This encodes CASSPELIARETQYF.

J is TRBJ1-2 and V is TRBV6-5; 10 bases match TRBD1. The germline V gene has CDR1 MNHEY and CDR2 SVGAGI. Trimming cost V 6 bases and J 4 bases; bases outside gene matches: 8. CDR3 length equals 15 residues. The CDR3 DNA reads as TGTGCCAGCAGCACCAGACAGGGGGCGATCTATGGCTACACCTTC. Amino acids: CASSTRQGAIYGYTF.

The CDR3 coding sequence is TGCGCCAGCAGCTTTCTAGCGAACCTTTACAATGAGCAGTTCTTC. Its translation: CASSFLANLYNEQFF. This chain joins TRBV5-1 and TRBJ2-1; D might be TRBD2 (6 bases). The CDR3 sequence is 15 residues long. Germline CDR1 and CDR2: SGHRS and YFSETQ. The ends were cut back, 2 bases at V and 4 bases at J, with 13 bases in the middle.

The chain has TRBV5-4 and TRBJ2-5; D ambiguous. The DNA matches TRBJ2-7 better at its end, which makes the J call doubtful. CDR3 length: 15 residues. In germline, CDR1 is SGHNT, CDR2 YYREEE (reference sequence). As DNA, the CDR3 is TGTGCCAGCAGCTCGTTCCCGGTGTTTGAATACGAGCAGTACTTC. Protein sequence: CASSSFPVFEYEQYF.

The chain carries TRBV11-3 and TRBJ2-1; 10 nucleotides line up with TRBD1. Germline V gene data show CDR1 as SGHNT and CDR2 as YENEEA. The CDR3 is made up of 13 amino acids. V shed 4 bases, J shed 9 bases, and the junction held 3 bases outside the gene matches. CDR3 sequence reads: CASSWDRGAEQFF. CDR3 DNA: TGTGCCAGCAGCTGGGACAGGGGTGCTGAGCAGTTCTTC.

This clone was seen just once. The CDR3 bases are TGTGCCAGCAGCACATTAGCGGGGGGGCCGAATGAGCAGTTCTTC. Residues: CASSTLAGGPNEQFF. This sequence joins TRBV9 and TRBJ2-1, with 11 bases identical to TRBD2. The germline V gene has CDR1 SGDLS and CDR2 YYNGEE. The CDR3 totals 15 residues. V trimming: 4 bases; J trimming: 7 bases; junction bases outside the gene matches: 7.

The chain couples TRBV9 to TRBJ2-1, with 7 nucleotides matching TRBD2. This CDR3 is 19 amino acids long. In germline, CDR1 is SGDLS, CDR2 YYNGEE. The V and J ends lost 0 bases and 0 bases, in that order; junction bases with no gene match: 12. CDR3 coding DNA: TGTGCCAGCAGCGTAGACTGGAAGGCTAGCGGATACTCCTACAATGAGCAGTTCTTC. It is translated as CASSVDWKASGYSYNEQFF.

This clone was detected only once. The same CDR3 also results from other DNA sequences found in this sample. J is TRBJ2-2 and V is TRBV19; D ambiguous. Germline V lookup: CDR1 LNHDA, CDR2 SQIVND (reference sequence). V shed 1 base and J shed 5 bases, with 5 bases lying between them. This CDR3 is built from 13 residues. This chain's CDR3 is CASSIVPTGELFF. In DNA form, the CDR3 reads TGTGCCAGTAGTATAGTTCCTACCGGGGAGCTGTTTTTT.

The rearrangement uses TRBV19 and TRBJ1-2, with D tentatively TRBD1 (5 bases). V was clipped by 6 bases and J by 9 bases, with 17 bases between them. The germline CDR1 and CDR2 sequences are LNHDA and SQIVND (reference sequence). The CDR3 has 13 amino acids. CDR3 in DNA: TGTGCCAGTAGCTCCACCAGGGTTGGTAGCTACACCTTC. Encoded protein: CASSSTRVGSYTF.

The rearrangement links TRBV6-1 to TRBJ2-1; TRBD2 matches at 8 bases. The germline V gene encodes CDR1 MNHNS and CDR2 SASEGT. Trimming cost V 1 base and J 4 bases; bases outside gene matches: 6. CDR3 length equals 16 residues. The CDR3 sequence: CASSEVVSGTYNEQFF. As DNA, the CDR3 is TGTGCCAGCAGTGAAGTCGTTAGCGGGACATACAATGAGCAGTTCTTC.

The J gene is TRBJ2-5, the V gene TRBV10-2; D uncertain. The CDR3 is 12 amino acids. Per the germline V gene, CDR1 is WSHSY and CDR2 is SAAADI. V lost 6 bases, J lost 1 base, and 6 bases lay in between. The CDR3: CASRDRQETQYF. The DNA for the CDR3 is TGCGCCAGCAGGGACCGCCAAGAGACCCAGTACTTC.

This clone has only a few counts. The rearrangement uses TRBV6-1 and TRBJ2-3, with 9 bases matching TRBD2. This CDR3 contains 16 residues. V trimming: 1 base; J trimming: 3 bases; junction bases outside the gene matches: 5. From germline, CDR1 is MNHNS and CDR2 SASEGT. CDR3 sequence (DNA): TGTGCCAGCAGTGAAGGTATTAGCGGGGGTACAGATACGCAGTATTTT. Its translation is CASSEGISGGTDTQYF.